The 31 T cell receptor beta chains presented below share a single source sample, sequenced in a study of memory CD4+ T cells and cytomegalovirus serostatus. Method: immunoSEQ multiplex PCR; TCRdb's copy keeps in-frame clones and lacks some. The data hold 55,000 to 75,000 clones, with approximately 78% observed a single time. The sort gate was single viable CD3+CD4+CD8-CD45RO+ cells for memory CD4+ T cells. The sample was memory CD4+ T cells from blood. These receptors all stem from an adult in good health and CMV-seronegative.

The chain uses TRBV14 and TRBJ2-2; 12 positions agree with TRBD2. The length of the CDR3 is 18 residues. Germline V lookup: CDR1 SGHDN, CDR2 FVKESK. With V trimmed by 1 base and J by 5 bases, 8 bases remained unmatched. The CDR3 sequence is CASSQGSRLAGVTGELFF. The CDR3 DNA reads TGTGCCAGCAGCCAAGGGTCCCGACTAGCGGGGGTGACCGGGGAGCTGTTTTTT.

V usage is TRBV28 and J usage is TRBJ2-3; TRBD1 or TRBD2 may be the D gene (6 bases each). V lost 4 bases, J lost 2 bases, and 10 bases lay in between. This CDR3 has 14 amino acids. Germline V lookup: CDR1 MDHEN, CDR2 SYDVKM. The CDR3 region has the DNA TGTGCCAGCAGTTCCGGGGGCCACACAGATACGCAGTATTTT. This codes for CASSSGGHTDTQYF.

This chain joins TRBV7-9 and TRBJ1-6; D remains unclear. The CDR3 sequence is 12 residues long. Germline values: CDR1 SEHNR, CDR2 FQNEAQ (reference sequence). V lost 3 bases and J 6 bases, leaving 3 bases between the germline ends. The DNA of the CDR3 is TGTGCCAGCAGCTTGGGTAATTCACCCCTCCACTTT. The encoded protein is CASSLGNSPLHF.

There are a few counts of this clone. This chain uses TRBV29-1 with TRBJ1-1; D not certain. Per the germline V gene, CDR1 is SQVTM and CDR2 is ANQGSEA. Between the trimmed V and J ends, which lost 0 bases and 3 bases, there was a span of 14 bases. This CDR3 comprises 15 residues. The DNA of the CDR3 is TGCAGCGTTGAAGATCAAGCCGGAGAACACACTGAAGCTTTCTTT. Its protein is CSVEDQAGEHTEAFF. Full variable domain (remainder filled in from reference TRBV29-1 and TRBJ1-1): SAVISQKPSRDICQRGTSLTIQCQVDSQVTMMFWYRQQPGQSLTLIATANQGSEATYESGFVIDKFPISRPNLTFSTLTVSNMSPEDSSIYLCSVEDQAGEHTEAFFGQGTRLTVV.

The DNA of the CDR3 is TGTGCCAGCAGTGAACAGGCTTACTCTGGAAACACCATATATTTT. Protein product: CASSEQAYSGNTIYF. This chain connects TRBV2 to TRBJ1-3, with no clear D. Germline V CDR1 and CDR2: SNHLY, FYNNEI. V was trimmed by 2 bases and J by 0 bases, leaving 8 bases between them. This CDR3 is 15 amino acids long.

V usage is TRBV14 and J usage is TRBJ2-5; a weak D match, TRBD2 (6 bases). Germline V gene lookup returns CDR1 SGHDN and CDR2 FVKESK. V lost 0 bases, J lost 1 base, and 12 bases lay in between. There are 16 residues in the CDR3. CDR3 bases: TGTGCCAGCAGCCAAGAGGGCAGCGGGTTCCAAGAGACCCAGTACTTC. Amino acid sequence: CASSQEGSGFQETQYF.

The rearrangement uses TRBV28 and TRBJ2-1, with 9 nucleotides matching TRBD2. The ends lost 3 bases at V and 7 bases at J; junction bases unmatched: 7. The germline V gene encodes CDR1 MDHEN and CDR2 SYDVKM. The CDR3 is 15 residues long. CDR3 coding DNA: TGTGCCAGCAGTTTCGCGGGAGGGCTGGTGAATGAGCAGTTCTTC. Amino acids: CASSFAGGLVNEQFF.

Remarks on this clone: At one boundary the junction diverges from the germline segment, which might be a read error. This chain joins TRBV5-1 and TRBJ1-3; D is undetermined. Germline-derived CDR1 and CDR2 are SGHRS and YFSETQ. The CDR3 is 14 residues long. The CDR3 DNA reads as TGCGCCAGCCGCTTAGACGGCTCTGGAAACACCATATATTTT. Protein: CASRLDGSGNTIYF.

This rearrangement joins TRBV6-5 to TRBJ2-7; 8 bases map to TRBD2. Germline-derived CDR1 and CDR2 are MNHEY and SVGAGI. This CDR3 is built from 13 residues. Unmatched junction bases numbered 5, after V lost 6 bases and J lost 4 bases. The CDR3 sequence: CASSPPGGYEQYF. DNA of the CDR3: TGTGCCAGCAGCCCTCCGGGGGGGTACGAGCAGTACTTC.

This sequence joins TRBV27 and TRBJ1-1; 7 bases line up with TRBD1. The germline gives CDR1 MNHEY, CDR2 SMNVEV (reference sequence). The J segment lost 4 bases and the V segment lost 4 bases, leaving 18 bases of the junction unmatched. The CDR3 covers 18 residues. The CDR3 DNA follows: TGTGCCAGCAGTTCTTCCTTACAGGGGATCGGGGAGTTCACTGAAGCTTTCTTT. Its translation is CASSSSLQGIGEFTEAFF.

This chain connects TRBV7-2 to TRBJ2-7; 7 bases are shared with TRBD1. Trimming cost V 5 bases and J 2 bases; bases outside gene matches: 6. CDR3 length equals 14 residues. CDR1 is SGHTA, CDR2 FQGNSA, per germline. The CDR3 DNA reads TGTGCCAGCAGCCTCCGGGACAGAACCTACGAGCAGTACTTC. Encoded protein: CASSLRDRTYEQYF.

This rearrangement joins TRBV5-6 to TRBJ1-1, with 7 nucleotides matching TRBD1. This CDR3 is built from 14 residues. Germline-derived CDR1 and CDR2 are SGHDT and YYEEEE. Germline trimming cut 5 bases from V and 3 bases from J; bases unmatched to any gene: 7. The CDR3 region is CASRRQGGHTEAFF. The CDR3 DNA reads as TGTGCCAGCAGACGACAGGGCGGTCACACTGAAGCTTTCTTT.

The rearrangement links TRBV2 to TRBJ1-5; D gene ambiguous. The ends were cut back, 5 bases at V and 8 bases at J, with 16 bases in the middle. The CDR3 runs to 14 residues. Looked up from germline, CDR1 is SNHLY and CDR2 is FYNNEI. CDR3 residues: CASSLSGRREPQHF. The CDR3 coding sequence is TGTGCCAGCAGTCTCAGCGGCCGAAGGGAGCCCCAGCATTTT.

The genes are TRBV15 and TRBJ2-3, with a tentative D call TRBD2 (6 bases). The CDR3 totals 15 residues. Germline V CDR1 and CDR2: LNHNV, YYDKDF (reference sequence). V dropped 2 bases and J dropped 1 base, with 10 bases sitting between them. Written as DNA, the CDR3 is TGTGCCACCAGCAGATGGGGGGAGGGCACAGATACGCAGTATTTT. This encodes CATSRWGEGTDTQYF.

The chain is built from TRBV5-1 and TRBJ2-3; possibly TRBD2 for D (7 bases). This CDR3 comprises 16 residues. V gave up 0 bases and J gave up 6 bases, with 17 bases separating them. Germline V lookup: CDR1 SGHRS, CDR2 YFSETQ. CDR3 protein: CASSLVTGGLPDTQYF. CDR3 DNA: TGCGCCAGCAGCTTGGTTACGGGGGGCCTCCCCGATACGCAGTATTTT.

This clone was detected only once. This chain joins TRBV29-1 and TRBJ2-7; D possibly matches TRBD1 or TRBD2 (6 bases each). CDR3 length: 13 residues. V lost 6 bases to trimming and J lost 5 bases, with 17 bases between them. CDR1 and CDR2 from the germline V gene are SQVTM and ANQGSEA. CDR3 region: CSVDKGGSDEQYF. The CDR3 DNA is TGCAGCGTGGACAAGGGGGGTAGTGACGAGCAGTACTTC.

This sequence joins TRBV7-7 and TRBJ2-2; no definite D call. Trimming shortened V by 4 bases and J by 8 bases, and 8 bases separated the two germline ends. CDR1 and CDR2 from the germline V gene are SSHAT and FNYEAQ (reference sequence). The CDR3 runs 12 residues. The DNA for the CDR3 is TGTGCCAGCAGCTCCCCATCAGGGGAGCTGTTTTTT. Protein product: CASSSPSGELFF.

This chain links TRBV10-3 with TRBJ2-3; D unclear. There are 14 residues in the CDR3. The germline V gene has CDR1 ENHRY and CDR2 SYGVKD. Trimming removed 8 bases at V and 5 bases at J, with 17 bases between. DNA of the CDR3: TGTGCCATCTCTCCCGGCGACCCATTAGATACGCAGTATTTT. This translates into CAISPGDPLDTQYF.

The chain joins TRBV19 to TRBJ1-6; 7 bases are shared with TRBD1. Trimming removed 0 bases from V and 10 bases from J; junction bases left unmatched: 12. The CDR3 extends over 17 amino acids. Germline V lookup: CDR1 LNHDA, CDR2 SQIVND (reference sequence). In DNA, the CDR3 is TGTGCCAGTAGTATAGATCTTCGGGACAGTATCGGATCACCCCTCCACTTT. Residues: CASSIDLRDSIGSPLHF.

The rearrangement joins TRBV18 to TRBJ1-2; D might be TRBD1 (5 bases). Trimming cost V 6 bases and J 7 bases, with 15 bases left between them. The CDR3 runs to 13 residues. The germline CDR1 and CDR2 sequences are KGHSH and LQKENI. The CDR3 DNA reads TGTGCCAGCTCGGGCAGGGAAGGTGGTGGCTACACCTTC. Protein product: CASSGREGGGYTF.

CDR3 region: CASSLASASGPQETQYF. The CDR3 coding sequence is TGTGCCAGCAGCTTAGCCTCTGCTAGCGGGCCTCAAGAGACCCAGTACTTC. V is TRBV7-2 and J is TRBJ2-5, with TRBD2 identical over 8 bases. The length of the CDR3 is 17 residues. Germline CDR1 is SGHTA and CDR2 is FQGNSA. The ends lost 0 bases at V and 2 bases at J; junction bases unmatched: 8.

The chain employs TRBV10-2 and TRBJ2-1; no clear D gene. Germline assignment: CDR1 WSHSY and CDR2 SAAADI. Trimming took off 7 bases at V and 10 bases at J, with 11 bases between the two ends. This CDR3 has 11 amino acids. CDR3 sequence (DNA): TGCGCCAGCAAAGGGCCTGGGGAGCAGTTCTTC. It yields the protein CASKGPGEQFF.

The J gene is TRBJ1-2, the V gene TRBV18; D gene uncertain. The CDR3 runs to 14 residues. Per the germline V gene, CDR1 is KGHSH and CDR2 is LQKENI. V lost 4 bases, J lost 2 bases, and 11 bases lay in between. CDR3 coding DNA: TGTGCCAGCTCACTCGGGGTTTCGAACTATGGCTACACCTTC. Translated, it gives CASSLGVSNYGYTF.

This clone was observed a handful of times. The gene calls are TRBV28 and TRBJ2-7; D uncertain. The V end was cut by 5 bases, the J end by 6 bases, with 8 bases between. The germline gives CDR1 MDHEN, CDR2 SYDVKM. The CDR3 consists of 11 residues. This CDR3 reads CASSTRSEQYF. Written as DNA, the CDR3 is TGTGCCAGCAGTACCCGGAGCGAGCAGTACTTC.

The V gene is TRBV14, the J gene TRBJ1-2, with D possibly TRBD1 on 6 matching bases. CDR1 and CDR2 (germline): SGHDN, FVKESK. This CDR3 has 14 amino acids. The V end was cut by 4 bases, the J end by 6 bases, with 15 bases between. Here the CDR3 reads CASSPDRNRDGYTF. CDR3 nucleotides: TGTGCCAGCAGCCCCGACAGGAATAGGGATGGCTACACCTTC.

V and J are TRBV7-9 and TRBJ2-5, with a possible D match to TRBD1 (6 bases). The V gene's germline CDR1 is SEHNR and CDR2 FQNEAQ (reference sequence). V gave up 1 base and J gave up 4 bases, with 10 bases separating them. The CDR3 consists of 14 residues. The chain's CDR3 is CASSLGGQGETQYF. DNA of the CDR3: TGTGCCAGCAGCTTAGGGGGGCAGGGAGAGACCCAGTACTTC. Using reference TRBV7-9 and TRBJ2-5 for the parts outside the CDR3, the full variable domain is DTGVSQNPRHKITKRGQNVTFRCDPISEHNRLYWYRQTLGQGPEFLTYFQNEAQLEKSRLLSDRFSAERPKGSFSTLEIQRTEQGDSAMYLCASSLGGQGETQYFGPGTRLLVL.

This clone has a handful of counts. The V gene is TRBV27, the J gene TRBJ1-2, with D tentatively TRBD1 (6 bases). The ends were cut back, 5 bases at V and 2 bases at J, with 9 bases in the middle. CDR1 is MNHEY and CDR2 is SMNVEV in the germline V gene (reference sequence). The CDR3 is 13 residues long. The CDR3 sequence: CASSQQGNYGYTF. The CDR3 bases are TGTGCCAGCAGTCAACAGGGAAACTATGGCTACACCTTC.

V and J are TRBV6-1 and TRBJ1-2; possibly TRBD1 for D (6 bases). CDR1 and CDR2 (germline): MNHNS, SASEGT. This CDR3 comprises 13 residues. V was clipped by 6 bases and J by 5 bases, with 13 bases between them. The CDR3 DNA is TGTGCCAGCAGAAACGACAGGCGATATGGCTACACCTTC. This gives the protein CASRNDRRYGYTF.

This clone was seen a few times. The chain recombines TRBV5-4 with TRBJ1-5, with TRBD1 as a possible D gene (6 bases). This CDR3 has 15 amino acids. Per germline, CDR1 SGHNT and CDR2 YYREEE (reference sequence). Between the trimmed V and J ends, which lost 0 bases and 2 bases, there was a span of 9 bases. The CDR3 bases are TGTGCCAGCAGCTTGGGGGGGGCTGGCAATCAGCCCCAGCATTTT. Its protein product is CASSLGGAGNQPQHF. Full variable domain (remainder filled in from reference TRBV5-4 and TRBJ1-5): ETGVTQSPTHLIKTRGQQVTLRCSSQSGHNTVSWYQQALGQGPQFIFQYYREEENGRGNFPPRFSGLQFPNYSSELNVNALELDDSALYLCASSLGGAGNQPQHFGDGTRLSIL.

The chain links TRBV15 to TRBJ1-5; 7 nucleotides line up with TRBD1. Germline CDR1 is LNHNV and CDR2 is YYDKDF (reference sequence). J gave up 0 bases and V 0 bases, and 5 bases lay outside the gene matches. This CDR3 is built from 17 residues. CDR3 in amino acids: CATSRDPRDSSNQPQHF. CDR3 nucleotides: TGTGCCACCAGCAGAGACCCCCGGGACAGTAGCAATCAGCCCCAGCATTTT.

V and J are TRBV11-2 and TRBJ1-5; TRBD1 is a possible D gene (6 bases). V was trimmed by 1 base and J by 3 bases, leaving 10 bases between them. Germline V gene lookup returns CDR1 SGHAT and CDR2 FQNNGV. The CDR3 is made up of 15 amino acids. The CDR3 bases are TGTGCCAGCAGCTTAGGGGGGCGAGACAATCAGCCCCAGCATTTT. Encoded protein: CASSLGGRDNQPQHF.